These T cell receptor beta chains were read from a single sample in a study of T cell changes during pregnancy in multiple sclerosis. The data were produced by immunoSEQ multiplex PCR, yet TCRdb's version contains in-frame clones alone and is incomplete. The sample carries about 50,000 clones, around 90% recorded once. The sequencing used CD4+ T cells from peripheral blood mononuclear cells, collected after pregnancy. The source is a female donor in good health, enrolled as a control in a pregnancy study. The CDR3 runs from the conserved cysteine through the conserved F or W. Fields, in order: J gene, V gene, clone size, D gene, CDR3 length, CDR3 protein, CDR3 DNA. The D gene is left open where the match is weak. Clone size appears in some rows only: once, few, many, or a class for an expanded clone.

J gene: TRBJ2-1; V gene: TRBV21-1; clone size: .; D gene: .; CDR3 length: 16; CDR3 protein: CASNQQTSGGLNEQFF; CDR3 DNA: TGTGCCAGCAACCAGCAGACTAGCGGGGGGCTCAATGAGCAGTTCTTC
J gene: TRBJ2-1; V gene: TRBV29-1; clone size: .; D gene: .; CDR3 length: 11; CDR3 protein: CSVETLTEQFF; CDR3 DNA: TGCAGCGTGGAGACTTTAACTGAGCAGTTCTTC
J gene: TRBJ2-7; V gene: TRBV28; clone size: .; D gene: TRBD2; CDR3 length: 15; CDR3 protein: CASSGAAIGRYEQYF; CDR3 DNA: TGTGCCAGCAGTGGTGCGGCCATCGGGAGGTACGAGCAGTACTTC
J gene: TRBJ2-5; V gene: TRBV18; clone size: .; D gene: TRBD2; CDR3 length: 15; CDR3 protein: CASSPLSGVQETQYF; CDR3 DNA: TGTGCCAGCTCACCACTTAGCGGGGTCCAAGAGACCCAGTACTTC
J gene: TRBJ2-2; V gene: TRBV9; clone size: .; D gene: .; CDR3 length: 13; CDR3 protein: CASSDRVTGELFF; CDR3 DNA: TGTGCCAGCAGTGATCGGGTGACCGGGGAGCTGTTTTTT
J gene: TRBJ2-2; V gene: TRBV7-9; clone size: .; D gene: TRBD1; CDR3 length: 17; CDR3 protein: CASSPDRGLVDTGELFF; CDR3 DNA: TGTGCCAGCAGCCCGGACAGGGGTTTAGTAGACACCGGGGAGCTGTTTTTT
J gene: TRBJ2-2; V gene: TRBV5-1; clone size: .; D gene: TRBD2; CDR3 length: 18; CDR3 protein: CASSLAPAAGGGTGELFF; CDR3 DNA: TGCGCCAGCAGCTTGGCTCCCGCGGCGGGAGGAGGTACCGGGGAGCTGTTTTTT
J gene: TRBJ1-1; V gene: TRBV6-5; clone size: .; D gene: TRBD1; CDR3 length: 13; CDR3 protein: CASSYEQGTEAFF; CDR3 DNA: TGTGCCAGCAGTTACGAACAGGGGACTGAAGCTTTCTTT
J gene: TRBJ1-6; V gene: TRBV6-5; clone size: .; D gene: TRBD1; CDR3 length: 14; CDR3 protein: CASSDRDLNSPLHF; CDR3 DNA: TGTGCCAGCAGCGACAGGGACCTAAATTCACCCCTCCACTTT
J gene: TRBJ1-1; V gene: TRBV11-1; clone size: .; D gene: TRBD1; CDR3 length: 16; CDR3 protein: CASSPRRDRVNTEAFF; CDR3 DNA: TGTGCCAGCAGCCCACGACGGGACAGGGTGAACACTGAAGCTTTCTTT
J gene: TRBJ1-5; V gene: TRBV9; clone size: once; D gene: .; CDR3 length: 17; CDR3 protein: CASSGQGPGLSNQPQHF; CDR3 DNA: TGTGCCAGCAGCGGCCAAGGACCGGGACTTAGCAATCAGCCCCAGCATTTT
J gene: TRBJ1-5; V gene: TRBV23-1; clone size: .; D gene: .; CDR3 length: 19; CDR3 protein: CASSQFSGHLRDGNQPQHF; CDR3 DNA: TGCGCCAGCAGTCAATTTTCGGGACACCTTAGGGATGGCAATCAGCCCCAGCATTTT
J gene: TRBJ2-3; V gene: TRBV9; clone size: .; D gene: TRBD2; CDR3 length: 16; CDR3 protein: CASSVESGGAADTQYF; CDR3 DNA: TGTGCCAGCAGCGTAGAATCCGGGGGGGCCGCGGATACGCAGTATTTT
J gene: TRBJ1-2; V gene: TRBV6-1; clone size: .; D gene: .; CDR3 length: 20; CDR3 protein: CASSEYRPVGRANVDYGYTF; CDR3 DNA: TGTGCCAGCAGTGAATACCGACCGGTGGGCAGGGCGAACGTAGACTATGGCTACACCTTC
J gene: TRBJ1-2; V gene: TRBV28; clone size: .; D gene: TRBD1; CDR3 length: 14; CDR3 protein: CASSAGTVLYGYTF; CDR3 DNA: TGTGCCAGCAGCGCCGGGACAGTTCTCTATGGCTACACCTTC
J gene: TRBJ2-2; V gene: TRBV10-3; clone size: .; D gene: .; CDR3 length: 13; CDR3 protein: CAISGDSSGELFF; CDR3 DNA: TGTGCCATCAGTGGAGACAGCTCCGGGGAGCTGTTTTTT
J gene: TRBJ2-7; V gene: TRBV12-5; clone size: .; D gene: TRBD1; CDR3 length: 13; CDR3 protein: CASGQLQGNEQYF; CDR3 DNA: TGTGCTAGTGGCCAACTACAGGGGAACGAGCAGTACTTC
J gene: TRBJ2-1; V gene: TRBV7-9; clone size: .; D gene: .; CDR3 length: 18; CDR3 protein: CASSLALPGVSSYNEQFF; CDR3 DNA: TGTGCCAGCAGCTTAGCGCTCCCAGGGGTGAGCTCCTACAATGAGCAGTTCTTC
J gene: TRBJ2-3; V gene: TRBV9; clone size: .; D gene: TRBD2; CDR3 length: 16; CDR3 protein: CASSAGLAGFSDTQYF; CDR3 DNA: TGTGCCAGCAGCGCCGGACTAGCGGGTTTCTCAGATACGCAGTATTTT
J gene: TRBJ1-1; V gene: TRBV9; clone size: .; D gene: .; CDR3 length: 14; CDR3 protein: CASSVGSMNTEAFF; CDR3 DNA: TGTGCCAGCAGCGTAGGCAGTATGAACACTGAAGCTTTCTTT
J gene: TRBJ2-1; V gene: TRBV25-1; clone size: .; D gene: TRBD2; CDR3 length: 15; CDR3 protein: CASSDAGGSYNEQFF; CDR3 DNA: TGTGCCAGCAGTGACGCGGGAGGGTCTTACAATGAGCAGTTCTTC
J gene: TRBJ1-2; V gene: TRBV10-3; clone size: .; D gene: .; CDR3 length: 16; CDR3 protein: CAISESDGGPADGYTF; CDR3 DNA: TGTGCCATCAGTGAGTCGGACGGGGGGCCCGCGGACGGCTACACCTTC
J gene: TRBJ1-1; V gene: TRBV30; clone size: .; D gene: .; CDR3 length: 16; CDR3 protein: CARASGTSHLGTEAFF; CDR3 DNA: TGTGCCAGAGCCTCCGGGACTTCCCACCTCGGCACTGAAGCTTTCTTT
J gene: TRBJ1-1; V gene: TRBV6-5; clone size: .; D gene: .; CDR3 length: 15; CDR3 protein: CASSYSYRAGTEAFF; CDR3 DNA: TGTGCCAGCAGTTACTCCTACAGGGCCGGCACTGAAGCTTTCTTT
J gene: TRBJ2-7; V gene: TRBV6-5; clone size: once; D gene: .; CDR3 length: 13; CDR3 protein: CASSLGAQGPKYF; CDR3 DNA: TGTGCCAGCAGTTTGGGGGCTCAGGGCCCCAAGTACTTC
J gene: TRBJ1-6; V gene: TRBV29-1; clone size: .; D gene: TRBD1; CDR3 length: 13; CDR3 protein: CSVGQGEGSPLHF; CDR3 DNA: TGCAGCGTGGGACAGGGTGAGGGTTCACCCCTCCACTTT
J gene: TRBJ1-2; V gene: TRBV19; clone size: once; D gene: TRBD1; CDR3 length: 15; CDR3 protein: CASSLQVPDRGSETF; CDR3 DNA: TGTGCCAGTAGTCTCCAGGTCCCGGACAGGGGGTCGGAGACCTTC
J gene: TRBJ1-4; V gene: TRBV5-3; clone size: .; D gene: .; CDR3 length: 19; CDR3 protein: CARRSLRRLTGGTNEKLFF; CDR3 DNA: TGTGCCAGAAGATCCCTTAGACGATTGACAGGTGGCACTAATGAAAAACTGTTTTTT
J gene: TRBJ2-7; V gene: TRBV15; clone size: .; D gene: TRBD1; CDR3 length: 14; CDR3 protein: CATSTGTGFSEQYF; CDR3 DNA: TGTGCCACCAGCACCGGGACAGGGTTCAGCGAGCAGTACTTC
J gene: TRBJ2-3; V gene: TRBV9; clone size: .; D gene: TRBD2; CDR3 length: 15; CDR3 protein: CASSTGTRSTDTQYF; CDR3 DNA: TGTGCCAGCAGCACCGGGACTAGGAGCACAGATACGCAGTATTTT
J gene: TRBJ1-6; V gene: TRBV5-1; clone size: .; D gene: TRBD1; CDR3 length: 15; CDR3 protein: CASSVGTDYNSPLHF; CDR3 DNA: TGCGCCAGCAGCGTAGGGACAGATTATAATTCACCCCTCCACTTT
J gene: TRBJ1-2; V gene: TRBV27; clone size: .; D gene: TRBD1; CDR3 length: 12; CDR3 protein: CASSLAGQGYTF; CDR3 DNA: TGTGCCAGCAGTTTAGCGGGACAGGGCTACACCTTC
J gene: TRBJ2-5; V gene: TRBV5-4; clone size: .; D gene: TRBD1; CDR3 length: 13; CDR3 protein: CASSPGQGETQYF; CDR3 DNA: TGTGCCAGCAGCCCAGGACAGGGAGAGACCCAGTACTTC
J gene: TRBJ1-5; V gene: TRBV6-5; clone size: .; D gene: .; CDR3 length: 15; CDR3 protein: CASTPTTGSNQPQHF; CDR3 DNA: TGTGCCAGCACTCCCACGACGGGAAGCAATCAGCCCCAGCATTTT
J gene: TRBJ2-2; V gene: TRBV29-1; clone size: .; D gene: TRBD1; CDR3 length: 14; CDR3 protein: CSVEDRGQAGELFF; CDR3 DNA: TGCAGCGTTGAGGACAGGGGGCAGGCCGGGGAGCTGTTTTTT
J gene: TRBJ2-7; V gene: TRBV6-6; clone size: once; D gene: .; CDR3 length: 14; CDR3 protein: CASSQTDSSYEQYF; CDR3 DNA: TGTGCCAGCAGCCAGACAGACAGTTCCTACGAGCAGTACTTC
J gene: TRBJ2-7; V gene: TRBV6-5; clone size: .; D gene: .; CDR3 length: 14; CDR3 protein: CASSYRGPPYEQYF; CDR3 DNA: TGTGCCAGCAGTTACAGGGGCCCACCCTACGAGCAGTACTTC
J gene: TRBJ2-5; V gene: TRBV2; clone size: .; D gene: .; CDR3 length: 17; CDR3 protein: CASSGGLLRDSQETQYF; CDR3 DNA: TGTGCCAGCAGTGGGGGCCTCTTGCGGGACTCTCAAGAGACCCAGTACTTC
J gene: TRBJ1-6; V gene: TRBV27; clone size: once; D gene: .; CDR3 length: 13; CDR3 protein: CATRWDNNSPLHF; CDR3 DNA: TGTGCCACCCGTTGGGACAACAATTCACCCCTCCACTTT
J gene: TRBJ2-7; V gene: TRBV19; clone size: .; D gene: .; CDR3 length: 15; CDR3 protein: CASKRGGTGSYEQYF; CDR3 DNA: TGTGCCAGTAAGCGGGGAGGGACAGGATCCTACGAGCAGTACTTC
J gene: TRBJ2-5; V gene: TRBV5-6; clone size: .; D gene: TRBD2; CDR3 length: 13; CDR3 protein: CASSGGLAETQYF; CDR3 DNA: TGTGCCAGCAGCGGCGGACTAGCGGAGACCCAGTACTTC
J gene: TRBJ1-4; V gene: TRBV9; clone size: .; D gene: TRBD1; CDR3 length: 15; CDR3 protein: CASSFAGQGYEKLFF; CDR3 DNA: TGTGCCAGCAGCTTCGCCGGACAGGGTTATGAAAAACTGTTTTTT